Shown below are 5 T cell receptor beta chains from a single sample sequenced in a study of Graves' ophthalmopathy and Graves' hyperthyroidism. Amplifying from RNA transcripts, the study obtained TCR beta CDR3 regions. First-round RT-PCR employed HTBI primers, with a second-round multiplex PCR after it. TCRdb redid the calling of the multiplex PCR reads with MiXCR, one entry per CDR3 protein. The data hold 600,000 to 700,000 distinct CDR3 sequences, with about 38% observed a single time. Sequences were obtained from peripheral blood. These receptors were taken from an adult man with Graves' ophthalmopathy.

This clonotype occurred many times. The V and J genes are TRBV5-6 and TRBJ1-5; D is undetermined. The CDR3 totals 15 residues. Trimming removed 5 bases at V and 0 bases at J, with 12 bases between. Germline V lookup: CDR1 SGHDT, CDR2 YYEEEE. In DNA form, the CDR3 reads TGTGCCAGCAGTCTGGGCGGACGTAGCAATCAGCCCCAGCATTTT. It translates to CASSLGGRSNQPQHF.

Details on this clonotype: Relative to the germline gene, one junction end is altered; a read error may explain this. The chain joins TRBV29-1 to TRBJ1-5; a weak D match, TRBD1 (5 bases). Germline CDR1 and CDR2: SQVTM and ANQGSEA. The CDR3 loop spans 13 amino acids. For the CDR3, the DNA is TGCGGCGTGGATGGGGGGAGCAATCAGCCCCAGCATTTT. This translates into CGVDGGSNQPQHF.

As regards this clonotype: A much bigger clone sits one base away, suggesting this may be a read error. No conserved phenylalanine or tryptophan ends this CDR3, so it is likely a read error. The chain uses TRBV7-9 and TRBJ2-5; D is uncertain. V was shortened by 6 bases and J by 5 bases, with 19 bases between the two germline ends. Germline V gene sequence: CDR1 SEHNR, CDR2 FQNEAQ (reference sequence). This CDR3 contains 15 residues. In DNA, the CDR3 is TGTGCCAGCAGTCATGTGAGCCAGGTCTTGGAGACCCAGTACCTC. Its translation is CASSHVSQVLETQYL.

Of note for this clonotype: One junction end disagrees with the germline gene, perhaps due to a read error. This chain joins TRBV10-3 and TRBJ2-7; no clear D gene. Germline V gene sequence: CDR1 ENHRY, CDR2 SYGVKD. This CDR3 has 14 amino acids. The DNA for the CDR3 is TGTGCCAGCAGTTACTTAGGACGGGCCTACGAGCAGTACTTC. Translating it yields CASSYLGRAYEQYF.

This clonotype appeared many times. The genes are TRBV10-3 and TRBJ1-2; TRBD1 matches at 8 bases. V trimming: 10 bases; J trimming: 4 bases; junction bases outside the gene matches: 14. This CDR3 contains 15 residues. The germline CDR1 and CDR2 sequences are ENHRY and SYGVKD. CDR3 in DNA: TGTGCCAGCAGCCGTACCGGGACAGGCGCCTATGGCTACACCTTC. Its protein product is CASSRTGTGAYGYTF.